Shown below are 23 T cell receptor beta chains from a single sample sequenced in a study of OX40 agonist ivuxolimab in advanced cancers. The method behind the library was the immunoSEQ multiplex PCR assay. As stored in TCRdb, this immuneACCESS dataset retains in-frame rearrangements with V and J assigned. A fraction of the clones does not appear; measured against another copy, unresolved V genes explain less than half of the discrepancy, and the remainder lacks a known reason. The sample table holds some 60,000 clones, of which around nine tenths were seen once. The ten most abundant clones make up roughly 0.99% of the sample. Material: CD4+ or CD8+ T cells sorted from blood, obtained in a trial of the OX40 agonist ivuxolimab. The receptor set was obtained from an adult with an advanced solid tumor such as melanoma, head and neck, liver or kidney cancer.

The J gene is TRBJ2-2, the V gene TRBV5-1, with no clear D. Germline-derived CDR1 and CDR2 are SGHRS and YFSETQ. CDR3 length: 16 amino acids. Trimming took off 6 bases at V and 4 bases at J, with 19 bases between the two ends. The CDR3: CASKRLAAPPTGELFF. Here the CDR3 DNA reads TGCGCCAGCAAGCGTCTGGCGGCCCCACCCACCGGGGAGCTGTTTTTT.

The V call is TRBV5-6, the J call TRBJ1-4; possibly TRBD1 for D (5 bases). Germline V gene lookup returns CDR1 SGHDT and CDR2 YYEEEE. V dropped 1 base and J dropped 7 bases, with 11 bases sitting between them. The CDR3 is made up of 14 amino acids. CDR3 sequence (DNA): TGTGCCAGCAGCTTGATGGGGGTAGCTGAAAAACTGTTTTTT. It codes for CASSLMGVAEKLFF.

The V gene is TRBV4-3, the J gene TRBJ2-7; perhaps TRBD2 as D (5 bases). V was cut by 2 bases and J by 4 bases, with 18 bases left in between. The germline CDR1 and CDR2 sequences are LGHNA and YSLEER. The CDR3 totals 16 residues. The CDR3 sequence: CASSQSLLVASYEQYF. CDR3 nucleotides: TGCGCCAGCAGCCAATCACTACTAGTTGCATCTTACGAGCAGTACTTC.

The CDR3 is CSAPRVGSGRSYNEQFF. CDR3 nucleotides: TGCAGCGCCCCTAGGGTGGGTAGCGGGAGGTCCTACAATGAGCAGTTCTTC. This chain links TRBV29-1 with TRBJ2-1, with 10 bases matching TRBD2. Germline loops: CDR1 SQVTM, CDR2 ANQGSEA. Trimming at V came to 7 bases and at J to 1 base, leaving 13 bases not matched to a gene. The CDR3 loop spans 17 amino acids.

This chain uses TRBV5-6 with TRBJ2-5; TRBD1 matches 7 bases. Germline V gives CDR1 SGHDT, CDR2 YYEEEE. This CDR3 comprises 15 residues. V lost 3 bases, J lost 1 base, and 6 bases stayed unmatched. CDR3 region: CASSSLTGRQETQYF. Written as DNA, the CDR3 is TGTGCCAGCAGCTCTTTGACAGGGCGCCAAGAGACCCAGTACTTC.

This clone has more than one count but fewer than ten. The V call is TRBV5-1, the J call TRBJ2-2; possibly TRBD1 for D (6 bases). The CDR3 length is 14 residues. CDR1 SGHRS and CDR2 YFSETQ come from the germline V gene. V shed 0 bases and J shed 6 bases, with 9 bases lying between them. The CDR3 protein is CASSLGDRPGELFF. CDR3 DNA sequence: TGCGCCAGCAGCTTGGGAGACAGGCCCGGGGAGCTGTTTTTT.

The chain has TRBV6-1 and TRBJ1-5; 9 positions agree with TRBD1. With V trimmed by 7 bases and J by 6 bases, 10 bases remained unmatched. The CDR3 is 15 amino acids. Germline CDR1 is MNHNS and CDR2 is SASEGT. In DNA, the CDR3 is TGTGCCAGCAATAACCCGGGACAGGGTTTTCAGCCCCAGCATTTT. Its protein product is CASNNPGQGFQPQHF.

This chain connects TRBV5-6 to TRBJ2-7; D call uncertain. The V gene's germline CDR1 is SGHDT and CDR2 YYEEEE. V was shortened by 3 bases and J by 3 bases, with 7 bases between the two germline ends. The CDR3 is made up of 12 amino acids. The CDR3 region is CASSSGLYEQYF. The CDR3 DNA follows: TGTGCCAGCAGCTCGGGCCTCTACGAGCAGTACTTC.

This clone was counted a single time. The V gene is TRBV15, the J gene TRBJ2-3; TRBD1 might be the D (6 bases). Trimming pared 0 bases from V and 5 bases from J, leaving 18 bases between. CDR1 is LNHNV, CDR2 YYDKDF, per germline (reference sequence). This CDR3 has 17 amino acids. CDR3 sequence (DNA): TGTGCCACCAGCAGAGATCTGATGGGGGCCTCCCGAGATACGCAGTATTTT. The encoded protein is CATSRDLMGASRDTQYF.

The V and J genes are TRBV5-5 and TRBJ2-6; TRBD1 agrees at 8 bases. V lost 6 bases and J lost 1; bases outside the gene matches: 9. CDR1 and CDR2 from the germline V gene are SGHKS and YYEKEE (reference sequence). The CDR3 is made up of 17 amino acids. The CDR3 DNA sequence: TGTGCCAGCATCGGACAGGGAAAATTTTCTGGGGCCAACGTCCTGACTTTC. Translated, it gives CASIGQGKFSGANVLTF.

This clone appeared a single time. This rearrangement joins TRBV7-2 to TRBJ1-2; D call uncertain. The CDR3 contains 13 residues. Germline lookup yields CDR1 SGHTA and CDR2 FQGNSA. Trimming left V 1 base short and J 7 bases short, with 10 bases between. The CDR3 here is CASSLDWGFGYTF. The CDR3 coding sequence is TGTGCCAGCAGCTTAGATTGGGGTTTTGGCTACACCTTC.

The chain carries TRBV7-2 and TRBJ2-2; the match to TRBD1 covers 7 bases. This CDR3 is built from 16 residues. Trimming removed 5 bases from V and 7 bases from J; junction bases left unmatched: 13. From germline, CDR1 is SGHTA and CDR2 FQGNSA. The CDR3 is CASSPGRTGADGELFF. CDR3 DNA sequence: TGTGCCAGCAGCCCCGGTCGCACAGGGGCGGACGGGGAGCTGTTTTTT.

CDR3 sequence (DNA): TGTGCCAGCAGTGAGGAGGGAAACACCATATATTTT. Translation gives CASSEEGNTIYF. This sequence joins TRBV6-1 and TRBJ1-3; D unclear. This CDR3 has 12 residues. The germline V and J ends were trimmed by 3 bases and 4 bases, with 4 bases remaining between them. Germline V lookup: CDR1 MNHNS, CDR2 SASEGT.

The V and J genes are TRBV28 and TRBJ2-7, with 10 bases fitting TRBD2. With 7 bases clipped from V and 0 bases from J, the junction kept 6 bases outside the gene matches. This CDR3 spans 15 amino acids. Germline V gene sequence: CDR1 MDHEN, CDR2 SYDVKM. The CDR3 region is CASTRTSGPSYEQYF. In DNA form, the CDR3 reads TGTGCCAGCACCCGGACTAGCGGACCCTCCTACGAGCAGTACTTC. Looking up the rest from reference TRBV28 and TRBJ2-7 gives the full variable domain: DVKVTQSSRYLVKRTGEKVFLECVQDMDHENMFWYRQDPGLGLRLIYFSYDVKMKEKGDIPEGYSVSREKKERFSLILESASTNQTSMYLCASTRTSGPSYEQYFGPGTRLTVT.

The V call is TRBV28, the J call TRBJ2-1; tentative D call: TRBD2 (5 bases). Trimming shortened V by 7 bases and J by 4 bases, and 14 bases separated the two germline ends. Germline assignment: CDR1 MDHEN and CDR2 SYDVKM. The CDR3 has 14 residues. The CDR3 protein is CASIVAEDYNEQFF. The CDR3 DNA is TGTGCCAGCATAGTGGCGGAGGATTACAATGAGCAGTTCTTC.

The chain links TRBV19 to TRBJ2-2; D not certain. The germline CDR1 and CDR2 sequences are LNHDA and SQIVND (reference sequence). With 9 bases removed from V and 6 bases from J, the gap between germline ends came to 5 bases. The CDR3 consists of 10 residues. In DNA, the CDR3 is TGTGCCAGCCCACCCGGGGAGCTGTTTTTT. This encodes CASPPGELFF.

This clone showed up just once. The chain has TRBV27 and TRBJ1-2; 9 bases are shared with TRBD1. Germline CDR1 is MNHEY and CDR2 is SMNVEV (reference sequence). This CDR3 has 14 amino acids. Trimming cost V 5 bases and J 5 bases; bases outside gene matches: 6. CDR3 residues: CASSRAGTGYGYTF. CDR3 sequence (DNA): TGTGCCAGCAGTAGAGCCGGGACAGGGTATGGCTACACCTTC.

The chain uses TRBV28 and TRBJ2-7; D possibly corresponds to TRBD2 (5 bases). Trimming removed 2 bases at V and 4 bases at J, with 9 bases between. The CDR3 has 13 amino acids. From germline, CDR1 is MDHEN and CDR2 SYDVKM. The CDR3 nucleotides are TGTGCCAGCAGTTTAAGCGGTGGATACGAGCAGTACTTC. Its protein is CASSLSGGYEQYF.

The chain links TRBV7-2 to TRBJ1-2; 10 bases are a match to TRBD1. The J segment lost 5 bases and the V segment lost 2 bases, leaving 2 bases of the junction unmatched. Looked up from germline, CDR1 is SGHTA and CDR2 is FQGNSA. CDR3 length: 14 amino acids. CDR3 protein: CASSLRTGGYGYTF. As DNA, the CDR3 is TGTGCCAGCAGCTTAAGGACAGGGGGATATGGCTACACCTTC.

V and J are TRBV5-1 and TRBJ1-1, with D unresolved. Germline V gene sequence: CDR1 SGHRS, CDR2 YFSETQ. V was trimmed by 0 bases and J by 4 bases, leaving 7 bases between them. This CDR3 is 13 amino acids long. The CDR3 coding sequence is TGCGCCAGCAGCTTGGCCCGGGCCACTGAAGCTTTCTTT. It is translated as CASSLARATEAFF.

The genes are TRBV2 and TRBJ1-2; D is perhaps TRBD1 (6 bases). The CDR3 runs 14 residues. V dropped 5 bases and J dropped 7 bases, with 17 bases sitting between them. CDR1 and CDR2 (germline): SNHLY, FYNNEI. The CDR3 loop reads CASSLTQGDSGYTF. The CDR3 bases are TGTGCCAGCAGTCTAACACAGGGAGACTCTGGCTACACCTTC.

This rearrangement joins TRBV7-2 to TRBJ2-7; no clear D gene. The V and J ends lost 3 bases and 3 bases respectively, with 6 bases between them. The CDR3 has 12 residues. Germline CDR1 reads SGHTA; CDR2 reads FQGNSA. The CDR3 region has the DNA TGTGCCAGCAGCTTCGACGGCTACGAGCAGTACTTC. It translates to CASSFDGYEQYF.

The CDR3 reads CASGLAGGPGQYF. The CDR3 region has the DNA TGTGCCAGTGGACTAGCGGGAGGGCCCGGGCAGTACTTC. The chain joins TRBV19 to TRBJ2-7, with 15 bases lining up with TRBD2. J lost 9 bases, V lost 8 bases, and 5 bases had no gene match. The CDR3 loop spans 13 amino acids. Germline V lookup: CDR1 LNHDA, CDR2 SQIVND (reference sequence).